The rows below give T cell receptor beta chains drawn from one sample of a study of post-analysis software for immune sequencing data. TCRdb itself ran the PCR reads through MiXCR, one entry per CDR3 protein. Among approximately 660,000 distinct CDR3 sequences, roughly three fifths were seen once, and the ten largest hold 10% to 12%. The sequenced sample was blood. The receptors stem from a girl aged 2 to 10 with multiple sclerosis. The CDR3 runs from the conserved cysteine through the conserved F or W. A D gene is named only where the DNA matches it firmly. Where a row states a size, it is once, few, many or the class of an expanded clone; other rows omit it.

>-|-|TRBJ1-6|TRBV10-2
TGCGCCAGCAGTGAACAAAGAAATTCACCCCTCCACTTT
CASSEQRNSPLHF
>few|TRBD2|TRBJ2-5|TRBV20-1
TGCAGTGCTAGAGGGCGGAGACTAGCGGAGCCCCAGTACTTC
CSARGRRLAEPQYF
>-|-|TRBJ2-7|TRBV9
TGTGCCAGCAGCGTAGAAGGCGGCCGGCGATACGAGCAGTACTTC
CASSVEGGRRYEQYF
>-|-|TRBJ2-3|TRBV12-3/TRBV12-4
TGTGCCAGCAGTTTAGTGCCTAGAAATACAGATGCGCAGTATTTT
CASSLVPRNTDAQYF
>-|TRBD1|TRBJ2-4|TRBV15
TGTGCCACCAGCTTCCGGGACAGGGTGGTTCAGTACTTC
CATSFRDRVVQYF
>-|-|TRBJ1-1|TRBV28
TGTGCCAGCAGTTTGGGAACAGGGATTAGGGCTTTCTTT
CASSLGTGIRAFF
>-|TRBD2|TRBJ2-4|TRBV15
TGTGCCACCAGCAGAGACAGGGAGGGGTCTCCGGAGCAGTACTTC
CATSRDREGSPEQYF
>once|-|TRBJ2-5|TRBV6-6
TGTGCCAGCAGTTGGACTGACAATGAGCAGTACTTC
CASSWTDNEQYF
>-|-|TRBJ2-7|TRBV9
TGTGCCAGCAGCGTAGGGGAAGGGAGCGAGCAGTACTTC
CASSVGEGSEQYF
>few|-|TRBJ1-4|TRBV25-1
TGTGCCAGCAGTGAATCCGAGGGGTGGGCAGGAAAACTGTTTTTT
CASSESEGWAGKLFF
>once|-|TRBJ2-7|TRBV27
TGTGCCAGCAGTGGGATCGAGCAGTACTTC
CASSGIEQYF
>-|-|TRBJ1-5|TRBV12-3/TRBV12-4
TGTGCCAGCAGTCCGAGGGGGGGGGCTGGGGCACAGTTTCAGCCCCAGCATTTT
CASSPRGGAGAQFQPQHF
>many|-|TRBJ2-7|TRBV29-1
TGCAGCGCCGGATGGGGGTCCTACGAGCAGTACTTC
CSAGWGSYEQYF
>-|-|TRBJ2-5|TRBV5-1
TGCGCCAGCAGAGCCGGTGGTAGCCTCCAAGAGACCCAGTACTTC
CASRAGGSLQETQYF
>-|-|TRBJ2-1|TRBV7-3
TGTGCCAGCAGCTTAAGGGGACAAAGCTACAATGAGCAGTTCTTC
CASSLRGQSYNEQFF
>-|TRBD1|TRBJ2-7|TRBV29-1
TGCAGCGTTGAAAGAGGGGGACAGGGAGCCGAGCAGTACTTC
CSVERGGQGAEQYF
>-|-|TRBJ2-2|TRBV29-1
TGCAGCGTGACCCTGACAGGGAACACCGGGGAGCTGTTTTTT
CSVTLTGNTGELFF
>few|TRBD2|TRBJ2-7|TRBV5-1
TGCGCCAGCAGCGGGACTAGCGAGCACGAGCAGTACTTC
CASSGTSEHEQYF
>-|-|TRBJ2-1|TRBV29-1
TGCAGCGTTTTAGTGCTCGCGGGCAATGAGCAGTTCTTC
CSVLVLAGNEQFF
>-|TRBD1|TRBJ2-1|TRBV7-8
TGTGCCAGCAGCGGGTGGACAGGGGCAGGGACCTACAATGAGCAGTTCTTC
CASSGWTGAGTYNEQFF
>-|-|TRBJ1-1|TRBV7-3
TGTGCCTTTTGGGGGCAGATGAACACTGAAGCTTTCTTT
CAFWGQMNTEAFF
>-|-|TRBJ1-2|TRBV21-1
TGTGCCAGCAGCAATGTCAAGGGCGACTATGGCTACACCTTC
CASSNVKGDYGYTF
>-|TRBD2|TRBJ2-3|TRBV10-3
TGTGCCATCGGGCGGAGAGCGGGAGGGAGCACAGATACGCAGTATTTT
CAIGRRAGGSTDTQYF
>-|-|TRBJ2-6|TRBV7-9
TGTGCCAGCAGCTTAGATCCAGGAAGTTCCGGGGCCAACGTCCTGACTTTC
CASSLDPGSSGANVLTF
>-|TRBD2|TRBJ2-1|TRBV4-1
TGCGCCAGCAGCCAAGATCGGGCCAGCGGGAGCTCCTACAATGAGCAGTTCTTC
CASSQDRASGSSYNEQFF
>-|-|TRBJ1-6|TRBV10-3
TGTGCCATCAGTGAGTCGTATGAGCCCCTCCACTTT
CAISESYEPLHF
>-|TRBD1|TRBJ2-3|TRBV5-1
TGCGCCAGCGTCACAGGGGGAGCTAGCACAGATACGCAGTATTTT
CASVTGGASTDTQYF
>-|-|TRBJ2-7|TRBV7-9
TGTGCCAGCAGTTTCCGCAACGACAGGTTATCTCCGGCCTACGAGCAGTACTTC
CASSFRNDRLSPAYEQYF
>few|-|TRBJ1-2|TRBV4-1
TGCGCCAGCAGCCTCTTGCCCCCACTGAGACGCAACTATGGCTACACCTTC
CASSLLPPLRRNYGYTF
>-|TRBD1|TRBJ2-7|TRBV5-1
TGCGCCAGCAGCTGGGGGACAGGGTACGAGCAGTACTTC
CASSWGTGYEQYF
>-|TRBD2|TRBJ2-7|TRBV6-2/TRBV6-3
TGTGCCAGCAGTTACGGGACGGGGAGGGCCGAAGAGCAGTACTTC
CASSYGTGRAEEQYF
>-|TRBD2|TRBJ2-5|TRBV29-1
TGCAGCGTTGTACAGGCGGGGGGCCCCCAAGAGACCCAGTACTTC
CSVVQAGGPQETQYF
>-|TRBD1|TRBJ1-2|TRBV7-9
TGTGCCAGCAGCCCAGACGGGACAGGGAACTATGGCTACACCTTC
CASSPDGTGNYGYTF
>-|TRBD1|TRBJ2-5|TRBV7-9
TGTGCCAGCAGCGATCGGGACAGGGGTTCGGAGACCCAGTACTTC
CASSDRDRGSETQYF
>-|-|TRBJ2-5|TRBV7-2
TGTGCCAGCAGCTTATATGTCCCATCAGAGACCCAGTACTTC
CASSLYVPSETQYF
>-|-|TRBJ2-3|TRBV11-2
TGTGCCAGCACCTTCGGGGATAGCACAGATACGCAGTATTTT
CASTFGDSTDTQYF
>-|-|TRBJ2-7|TRBV5-1
TGCGCCAGCAGCTTGGAAGGGAGGGGGGAGCAGTACTTC
CASSLEGRGEQYF
>once|-|TRBJ1-2|TRBV12-5
TGTGCTAGTGGTTTGCTTCGACCGGGTAATATGAGCTACACCTTC
CASGLLRPGNMSYTF
>few|-|TRBJ1-5|TRBV6-5
TGTGCCAGCAGTTACGTGGCCGCCGCTCAGCCCCAGCATTTT
CASSYVAAAQPQHF
>-|TRBD1|TRBJ1-2|TRBV7-9
TGTGCCAGCAGCCTTGGGGCAGGGGGCATTGCCTATGGCTACACCTTC
CASSLGAGGIAYGYTF
>-|-|TRBJ2-7|TRBV20-1
TGCAGTGCTAGTGGCTTCGGGGGACAACCCCACCTGGAGCAGTACTTC
CSASGFGGQPHLEQYF